One and the same sample provided the 17 T cell receptor beta chains below, sequenced in a study of T cell repertoires in cytomegalovirus infection (dated by TCRdb to between 2019 and 2020). The listed sequencing device is Illumina HiSeq 1500. The public reads were reanalyzed by TCRdb: fastp trimming at Q25, MiXCR alignment, in-frame beta chains only. CDR3 protein sequences are deduplicated, and each keeps its most common genes and DNA. Within this sample are about 490,000 distinct CDR3 sequences, with 10% to 12% of them counted one time only. Together, the top ten hold roughly 10% of the sample. Source material: PBMCs. All receptors come from a human donor in good health (CMV status not recorded). Some clones in this sample may be carry-over from other donors' samples.

Only a few counts were recorded for this clonotype. The chain joins TRBV3-1 to TRBJ1-2; D uncertain. V shed 7 bases and J shed 4 bases, with 13 bases lying between them. Germline loops: CDR1 LGHDT, CDR2 YNNKEL (reference sequence). The CDR3 totals 13 residues. The CDR3 nucleotides read TGTGCCAGCAACGATGACTCAAGCTATGGCTACACCTTC. This gives the protein CASNDDSSYGYTF.

This clonotype was seen just once. A much larger clone is a single base away; this may be a read error. The CDR3 spells CASSVGLDSDDAFF. CDR3 sequence (DNA): TGTGCCAGCAGCGTAGGATTGGACAGTGATGATGCTTTCTTT. This chain joins TRBV9 and TRBJ1-1; D might be TRBD1 (6 bases). The CDR3 runs 14 residues. V was pared by 0 bases and J by 11 bases, with 17 bases between. CDR1 SGDLS and CDR2 YYNGEE come from the germline V gene.

This clonotype was counted at least ten times. The chain carries TRBV7-6 and TRBJ2-7; 7 nucleotides agree with TRBD1. From germline, CDR1 is SGHVS and CDR2 FNYEAQ. The J segment lost 0 bases and the V segment lost 1 base, leaving 6 bases of the junction unmatched. The CDR3 is 16 residues long. The CDR3 is CASSLGSGTVSYEQYF. The CDR3 DNA reads TGTGCCAGCAGCTTAGGGTCCGGGACAGTCTCCTACGAGCAGTACTTC.

This clonotype showed up many times. The rearrangement joins TRBV14 to TRBJ2-1; weak D call: TRBD2 (5 bases). CDR3 length equals 13 residues. From germline, CDR1 is SGHDN and CDR2 FVKESK. V lost 1 base and J lost 16, with 17 bases in between. CDR3 DNA sequence: TGTGCCAGCAGCCAAGTCGAAGGAGCGAGGGAATTCTTC. Amino acids: CASSQVEGAREFF.

This clonotype came up many times. This chain links TRBV7-2 with TRBJ1-3; D gene uncertain. CDR1 SGHTA and CDR2 FQGNSA come from the germline V gene. Trimming took 5 bases from V and 3 from J, leaving 11 bases between them. This CDR3 region has 14 residues. CDR3 DNA: TGTGCCAGCAGCCCACAGCAAAATGGAAACACCATATATTTT. Translated, it gives CASSPQQNGNTIYF.

This clonotype was counted a few times. The V and J genes are TRBV9 and TRBJ1-2; D unresolved. Germline CDR1 SGDLS, CDR2 YYNGEE. The CDR3 loop spans 16 amino acids. V lost 0 bases and J lost 0, with 12 bases in between. The CDR3 DNA reads as TGTGCCAGCAGCGTAGATCCCGGGGTATCTAACTATGGCTACACCTTC. Protein sequence: CASSVDPGVSNYGYTF.

This clonotype was picked up a small number of times. The genes are TRBV29-1 and TRBJ1-1; D remains ambiguous. The CDR3 sequence is 12 residues long. Trimming took off 2 bases at V and 4 bases at J, with 8 bases between the two ends. In germline, CDR1 is SQVTM, CDR2 ANQGSEA. For the CDR3, the DNA is TGCAGCGTTGAAAAAAGGGCCACTGAAGCTTTCTTT. Translation gives CSVEKRATEAFF.

This clonotype has ten or more counts. The V call is TRBV7-8, the J call TRBJ2-7; 9 nucleotides line up with TRBD1. This CDR3 contains 14 residues. The V gene's germline CDR1 is SGHVS and CDR2 FQNEAQ. J lost 3 bases, V lost 5 bases, and 5 bases had no gene match. The DNA for the CDR3 is TGTGCCAGCAGCCCACGGGACAGGGACTACGAGCAGTACTTC. It encodes CASSPRDRDYEQYF.

This clonotype was counted ten times or more. The chain carries TRBV12-3 or TRBV12-4 and TRBJ1-3, with D unresolved. The ends were cut back, 6 bases at V and 9 bases at J, with 6 bases in the middle. The CDR3 is 10 amino acids. The CDR3 sequence: CASSRSTIYF. The CDR3 coding sequence is TGTGCCAGCAGCCGTTCCACCATATATTTT.

This clonotype was seen a handful of times. The genes are TRBV29-1 and TRBJ2-1, with 10 bases lining up with TRBD2. The CDR3 contains 18 residues. V lost 2 bases to trimming and J lost 3 bases; unmatched junction nucleotides: 13. Germline lookup yields CDR1 SQVTM and CDR2 ANQGSEA. In DNA form, the CDR3 reads TGCAGCGTTGAACCCAGCGGGAGGGGAACGTCGGTCTACAATGAGCAGTTCTTC. This gives the protein CSVEPSGRGTSVYNEQFF.

CDR3 residues: CAINQREGTDTQYF. The CDR3 DNA is TGTGCCATCAATCAGCGGGAGGGCACAGATACGCAGTATTTT. This chain connects TRBV10-3 to TRBJ2-3; 9 nucleotides line up with TRBD2. V lost 7 bases, J lost 1 base, and 3 bases stayed unmatched. CDR1 and CDR2 from the germline V gene are ENHRY and SYGVKD. The CDR3 spans 14 residues.

The chain joins TRBV28 to TRBJ2-5; D may correspond to TRBD1 or TRBD2 (5 bases each). This CDR3 has 13 amino acids. Trimming stripped 4 bases from V and 4 bases from J, with 10 bases between. Germline V gene lookup returns CDR1 MDHEN and CDR2 SYDVKM. CDR3 sequence (DNA): TGTGCCAGCAGTTGGGGACGCAGAGAGACCCAGTACTTC. Encoded protein: CASSWGRRETQYF.

Only a few counts were recorded for this clonotype. CDR3 sequence: CASSLELDNEQFF. As DNA, the CDR3 is TGTGCCAGCAGCTTAGAACTTGACAATGAGCAGTTCTTC. The V and J genes are TRBV13 and TRBJ2-1; D ambiguous. Per germline, CDR1 PRHDT and CDR2 FYEKMQ (reference sequence). The CDR3 is made up of 13 amino acids. V was trimmed by 1 base and J by 5 bases, leaving 6 bases between them.

The chain links TRBV7-9 to TRBJ2-2; TRBD2 aligns across 7 bases. Germline trimming cut 3 bases from V and 1 base from J; bases unmatched to any gene: 5. The length of the CDR3 is 16 residues. Germline V gene data show CDR1 as SEHNR and CDR2 as FQNEAQ (reference sequence). CDR3 residues: CASSLIKRENTGELFF. CDR3 nucleotides: TGTGCCAGCAGCTTGATTAAGCGGGAGAACACCGGGGAGCTGTTTTTT.

This clonotype occurred many times. The CDR3 DNA reads as TGTGCCAGCAGTGGACAGGCCTACGAGCAGTACTTC. It specifies CASSGQAYEQYF. The chain has TRBV6-1 and TRBJ2-7; weak D call: TRBD1 (6 bases). V shed 4 bases and J shed 2 bases, with 6 bases lying between them. The CDR3 is made up of 12 amino acids. From germline, CDR1 is MNHNS and CDR2 SASEGT.

Many counts were recorded for this clonotype. J is TRBJ1-2 and V is TRBV7-2; D might be TRBD1 (5 bases). V lost 1 base to trimming and J lost 4 bases, with 13 bases between them. CDR3 size: 15 residues. CDR1 SGHTA and CDR2 FQGNSA come from the germline V gene. CDR3 amino acids: CASSLGIPGSYGYTF. CDR3 DNA: TGTGCCAGCAGCTTAGGAATCCCAGGGTCCTATGGCTACACCTTC.

In this sample, this clonotype turned up many times. The rearrangement uses TRBV29-1 and TRBJ2-5; 7 bases agree with TRBD2. V shed 6 bases, J shed 2 bases, and the junction held 9 bases outside the gene matches. CDR1 is SQVTM and CDR2 is ANQGSEA in the germline V gene. The CDR3 extends over 14 amino acids. DNA of the CDR3: TGCAGCGTCATTAACCCTAGCGGACAAGAGACCCAGTACTTC. It specifies CSVINPSGQETQYF.